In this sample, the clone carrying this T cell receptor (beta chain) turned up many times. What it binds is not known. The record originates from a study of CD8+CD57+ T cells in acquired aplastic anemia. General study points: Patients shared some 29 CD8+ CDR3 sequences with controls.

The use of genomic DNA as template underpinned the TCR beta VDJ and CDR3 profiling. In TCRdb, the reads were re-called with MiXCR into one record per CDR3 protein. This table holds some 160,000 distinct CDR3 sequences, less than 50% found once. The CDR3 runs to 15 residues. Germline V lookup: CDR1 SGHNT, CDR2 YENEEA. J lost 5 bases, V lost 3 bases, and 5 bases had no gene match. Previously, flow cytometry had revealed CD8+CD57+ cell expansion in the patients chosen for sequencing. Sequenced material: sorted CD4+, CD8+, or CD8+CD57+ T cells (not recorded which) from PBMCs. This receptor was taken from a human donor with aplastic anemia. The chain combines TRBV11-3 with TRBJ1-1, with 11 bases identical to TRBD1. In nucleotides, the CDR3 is TGTGCCAGCAGCTTCCCGGGACAGGGGGGAACTGAAGCTTTCTTT. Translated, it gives CASSFPGQGGTEAFF.